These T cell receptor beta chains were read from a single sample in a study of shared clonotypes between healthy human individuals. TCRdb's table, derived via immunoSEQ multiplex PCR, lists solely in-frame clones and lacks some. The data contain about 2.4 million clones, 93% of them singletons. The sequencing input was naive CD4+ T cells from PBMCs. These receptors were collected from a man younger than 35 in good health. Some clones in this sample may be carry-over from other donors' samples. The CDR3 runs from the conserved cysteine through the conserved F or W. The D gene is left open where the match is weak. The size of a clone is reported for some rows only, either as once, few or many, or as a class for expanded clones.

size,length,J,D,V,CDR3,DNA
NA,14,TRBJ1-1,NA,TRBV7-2,CASSLVSTNTEAFF,TGTGCCAGCAGCTTAGTGAGCACAAACACTGAAGCTTTCTTT
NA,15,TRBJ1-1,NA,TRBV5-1,CASSLVGRENTEAFF,TGCGCCAGCAGCTTGGTTGGACGAGAGAACACTGAAGCTTTCTTT
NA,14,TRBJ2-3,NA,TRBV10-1,CASLFSGSTDTQYF,TGCGCCAGCTTGTTCAGCGGAAGCACAGATACGCAGTATTTT
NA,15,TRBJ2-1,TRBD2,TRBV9,CASSVAGGPVNEQFF,TGTGCCAGCAGCGTAGCGGGAGGGCCGGTGAATGAGCAGTTCTTC
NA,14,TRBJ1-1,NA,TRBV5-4,CASSFDAGRNEAFF,TGTGCCAGCAGCTTTGACGCAGGGAGGAATGAAGCTTTCTTT
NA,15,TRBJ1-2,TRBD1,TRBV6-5,CASSTPGGGSYGYTF,TGTGCCAGCAGTACCCCGGGAGGGGGCTCCTATGGCTACACCTTC
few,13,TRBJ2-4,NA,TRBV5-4,CASSLQIENIQYF,TGTGCCAGCAGCTTGCAGATCGAAAACATTCAGTACTTC
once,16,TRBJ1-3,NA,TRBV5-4,CASSFTTGSTGNTIYF,TGTGCCAGCAGCTTTACTACGGGATCAACTGGAAACACCATATATTTT
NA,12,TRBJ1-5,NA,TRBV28,CASSLTGQPQHF,TGTGCCAGCAGTTTAACCGGTCAGCCCCAGCATTTT
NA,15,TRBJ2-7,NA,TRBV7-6,CASSLRAGSSYEQYF,TGTGCCAGCAGCTTAAGGGCGGGAAGCTCCTACGAGCAGTACTTC
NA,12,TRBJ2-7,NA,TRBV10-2,CAISRPPDEQYF,TGCGCCATCTCAAGGCCCCCGGACGAGCAGTACTTC
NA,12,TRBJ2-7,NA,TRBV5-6,CASSVISYEQYF,TGTGCCAGCAGCGTAATCTCCTACGAGCAGTACTTC
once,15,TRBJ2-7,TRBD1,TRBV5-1,CASSYNRGMSYEQYF,TGCGCCAGCAGCTATAACAGGGGGATGAGCTACGAGCAGTACTTC
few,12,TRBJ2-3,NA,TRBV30,CAWSSSTDTQYF,TGTGCCTGGAGCTCCAGCACAGATACGCAGTATTTT
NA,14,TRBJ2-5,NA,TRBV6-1,CASSAGSGEETQYF,TGTGCCAGCAGTGCAGGGTCAGGGGAAGAGACCCAGTACTTC
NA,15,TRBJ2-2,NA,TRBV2,CASTIQAGGPGELFF,TGTGCCAGCACCATCCAGGCTGGGGGGCCCGGGGAGCTGTTTTTT
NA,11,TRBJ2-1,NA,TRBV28,CASGLANEQFF,TGTGCCAGCGGCCTAGCAAATGAGCAGTTCTTC
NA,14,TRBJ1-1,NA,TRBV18,CASSLAEGNTEAFF,TGTGCCAGCTCACTAGCGGAGGGTAACACTGAAGCTTTCTTT
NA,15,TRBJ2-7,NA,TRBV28,CASSLYGQGTYEQYF,TGTGCCAGCAGTTTATACGGGCAGGGAACCTACGAGCAGTACTTC
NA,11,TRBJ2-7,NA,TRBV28,CASRSTREQYF,TGTGCCAGCAGATCGACCCGGGAGCAGTACTTC
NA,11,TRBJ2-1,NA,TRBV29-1,CSVGLFNEQFF,TGCAGCGTCGGACTGTTCAATGAGCAGTTCTTC
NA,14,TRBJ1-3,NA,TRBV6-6,CASSYSYQGNTIYF,TGTGCCAGCAGTTACTCGTATCAGGGAAACACCATATATTTT
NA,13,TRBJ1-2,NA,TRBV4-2,CASSQDLARGYTF,TGTGCCAGCAGCCAAGATTTAGCACGTGGCTACACCTTC
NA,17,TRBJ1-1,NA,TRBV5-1,CASSLVGGPIRSTEAFF,TGCGCCAGCAGCTTGGTTGGGGGACCGATTAGGAGCACTGAAGCTTTCTTT
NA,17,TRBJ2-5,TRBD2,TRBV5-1,CASTRGFSGSHQETQYF,TGCGCCAGCACGCGGGGATTTAGCGGGAGTCACCAAGAGACCCAGTACTTC
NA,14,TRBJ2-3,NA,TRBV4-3,CASSQQTRTDTQYF,TGCGCCAGCAGCCAACAAACGAGGACAGATACGCAGTATTTT
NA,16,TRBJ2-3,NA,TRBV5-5,CASSLFRRKGTDTQYF,TGTGCCAGCAGCTTGTTTAGGAGAAAAGGCACAGATACGCAGTATTTT
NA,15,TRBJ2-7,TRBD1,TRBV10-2,CASSLRDRAAYEQYF,TGCGCCAGCAGTCTTAGGGACAGGGCGGCTTACGAGCAGTACTTC
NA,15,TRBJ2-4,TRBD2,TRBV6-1,CASSLTSAAKNIQYF,TGTGCCAGCAGTTTGACTAGCGCAGCCAAAAACATTCAGTACTTC
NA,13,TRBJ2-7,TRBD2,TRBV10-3,CAISGSGGSEQYF,TGTGCCATCAGTGGGAGCGGCGGGAGCGAGCAGTACTTC
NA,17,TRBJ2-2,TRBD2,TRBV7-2,CASSSGLAATNTGELFF,TGTGCCAGCAGCTCAGGACTAGCGGCCACGAACACCGGGGAGCTGTTTTTT
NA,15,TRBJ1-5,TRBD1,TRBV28,CASSSATGGNQPQHF,TGTGCCAGCAGTTCCGCCACAGGGGGGAATCAGCCCCAGCATTTT
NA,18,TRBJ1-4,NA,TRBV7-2,CASSPSMLSSPPREKLFF,TGTGCCAGCAGTCCGTCTATGCTATCTTCGCCCCCCCGGGAAAAACTGTTTTTT
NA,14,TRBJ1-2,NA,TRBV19,CASSFRTRDYGYTF,TGTGCCAGTAGTTTCCGGACCAGGGACTATGGCTACACCTTC
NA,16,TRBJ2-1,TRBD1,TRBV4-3,CASSLNRGSDYNEQFF,TGCGCCAGCAGCCTCAACAGGGGTAGCGACTACAATGAGCAGTTCTTC
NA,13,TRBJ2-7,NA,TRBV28,CASSPPTDYEQYF,TGTGCCAGCAGCCCACCGACTGACTACGAGCAGTACTTC
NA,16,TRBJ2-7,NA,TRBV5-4,CASSFNLAVSSYEQYF,TGTGCCAGCAGCTTCAATCTAGCTGTGAGCTCCTACGAGCAGTACTTC
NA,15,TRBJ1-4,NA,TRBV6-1,CASSEQTLRGEKLFF,TGTGCCAGCAGTGAGCAGACACTTAGGGGTGAAAAACTGTTTTTT
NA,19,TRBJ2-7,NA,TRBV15,CATSRDLIQGLNGAREQYF,TGTGCCACCAGCAGAGATCTTATTCAGGGCCTCAACGGGGCTCGGGAGCAGTACTTC
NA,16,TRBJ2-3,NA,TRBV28,CASISPGMPSSDTQYF,TGTGCCAGCATCTCTCCTGGGATGCCTAGTTCAGATACGCAGTATTTT
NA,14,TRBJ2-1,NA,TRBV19,CASSRGTGRNEQFF,TGTGCCAGTAGTAGGGGGACCGGAAGGAATGAGCAGTTCTTC
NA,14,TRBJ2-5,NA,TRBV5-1,CASSLTGPGETQYF,TGCGCCAGCAGCTTGACGGGGCCTGGAGAGACCCAGTACTTC
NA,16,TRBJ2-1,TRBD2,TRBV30,CAWSRTSGSSYNEQFF,TGTGCCTGGAGTCGGACTAGCGGGAGCTCCTACAATGAGCAGTTCTTC
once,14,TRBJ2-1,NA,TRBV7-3,CASSLTVGGNEQFF,TGTGCCAGCAGCTTAACAGTTGGGGGCAATGAGCAGTTCTTC
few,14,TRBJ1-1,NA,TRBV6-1,CASMEAGPWVGAFF,TGTGCCAGCATGGAGGCAGGCCCTTGGGTTGGTGCTTTCTTT
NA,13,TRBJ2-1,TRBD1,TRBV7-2,CASSFRQGNEQFF,TGTGCCAGCAGCTTTCGACAGGGCAATGAGCAGTTCTTC
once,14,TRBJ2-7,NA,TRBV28,CASSFRTARPEQYF,TGTGCCAGCAGTTTCCGGACTGCCCGGCCCGAGCAGTACTTC
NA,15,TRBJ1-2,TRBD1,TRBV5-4,CASSLAQGAGYGYTF,TGTGCCAGCAGCTTGGCCCAGGGGGCCGGGTATGGCTACACCTTC
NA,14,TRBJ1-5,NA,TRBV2,CASRKGGSNQPQHF,TGTGCCAGCAGAAAAGGGGGTAGCAATCAGCCCCAGCATTTT
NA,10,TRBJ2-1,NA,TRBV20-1,CSATNNEQFF,TGCAGTGCTACAAACAATGAGCAGTTCTTC
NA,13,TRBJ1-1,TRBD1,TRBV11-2,CASRGQMNTEAFF,TGTGCCAGCCGGGGACAGATGAACACTGAAGCTTTCTTT
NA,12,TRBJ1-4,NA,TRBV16,CASSAIQGKLFF,TGTGCCAGCAGCGCTATACAAGGGAAACTGTTTTTT